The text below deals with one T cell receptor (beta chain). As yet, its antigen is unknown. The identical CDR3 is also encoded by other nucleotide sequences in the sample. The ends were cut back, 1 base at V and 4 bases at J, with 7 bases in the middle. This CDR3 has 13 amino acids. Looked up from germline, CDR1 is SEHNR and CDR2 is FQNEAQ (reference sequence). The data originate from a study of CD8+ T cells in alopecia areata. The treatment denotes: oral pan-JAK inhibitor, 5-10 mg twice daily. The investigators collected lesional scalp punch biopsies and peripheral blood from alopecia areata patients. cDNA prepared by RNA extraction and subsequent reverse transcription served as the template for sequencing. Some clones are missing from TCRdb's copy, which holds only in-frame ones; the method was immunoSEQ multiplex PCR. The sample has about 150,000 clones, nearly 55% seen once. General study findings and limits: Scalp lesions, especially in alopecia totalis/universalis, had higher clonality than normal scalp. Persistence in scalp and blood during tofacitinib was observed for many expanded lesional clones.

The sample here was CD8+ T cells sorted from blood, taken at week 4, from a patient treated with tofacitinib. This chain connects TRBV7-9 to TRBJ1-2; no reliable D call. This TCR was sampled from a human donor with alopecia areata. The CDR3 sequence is CASSLETAYGYTF. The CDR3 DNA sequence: TGTGCCAGCAGCTTAGAAACAGCCTATGGCTACACCTTC.